The next 8 T cell receptor beta chains were all read from a single sample in a study of beta chain features in type 1 diabetes. As every portion of the isolated RNA was reverse transcribed, the sequencing read expressed TCRB transcripts. The repertoire was sequenced with immunoSEQ multiplex PCR; TCRdb's copy has only in-frame clones and lacks some. The sample carries about 360,000 clones, over 9.5% recorded once. The material sequenced was naive CD4+ T cells from blood. The receptor source for this set is a man aged 18 to 29 in good health.

The rearrangement joins TRBV10-3 to TRBJ2-7, with 9 positions matching TRBD1. The CDR3 is made up of 15 amino acids. V gave up 11 bases and J gave up 4 bases; unmatched junction bases: 15. Germline V lookup: CDR1 ENHRY, CDR2 SYGVKD. CDR3 residues: CAAQIGQGRFYEQYF. DNA of the CDR3: TGTGCCGCCCAAATCGGACAGGGGAGGTTTTACGAGCAGTACTTC.

This clone was counted once. The chain is built from TRBV7-2 and TRBJ1-6, with TRBD1 identical over 9 bases. V gave up 4 bases and J gave up 11 bases; unmatched junction bases: 9. The CDR3 runs to 15 residues. The V gene's germline CDR1 is SGHTA and CDR2 FQGNSA. The CDR3 loop reads CASSSRTGVGTPLHF. CDR3 nucleotides: TGTGCCAGCAGCTCCCGGACAGGGGTTGGGACACCCCTCCACTTT.

This clone showed up just a few times. V is TRBV7-8 and J is TRBJ1-2; 7 positions agree with TRBD1. The CDR3 length is 13 residues. V lost 6 bases and J lost 4; bases outside the gene matches: 5. In germline, CDR1 is SGHVS, CDR2 FQNEAQ. The CDR3 bases are TGTGCCAGCAGTCGTGACAGGGTCTATGGCTACACCTTC. It yields the protein CASSRDRVYGYTF.

This clone was counted a few times. The V call is TRBV30, the J call TRBJ2-4; 9 bases line up with TRBD1. This CDR3 is built from 15 residues. Trimming at V came to 2 bases and at J to 9 bases, leaving 11 bases not matched to a gene. CDR1 and CDR2 (germline): GTSNPN, SVGIG (reference sequence). Here the CDR3 reads CAWSSTGGVGGIQYF. DNA for the CDR3: TGTGCCTGGAGTTCTACAGGGGGCGTGGGAGGCATTCAGTACTTC.

The chain links TRBV5-1 to TRBJ1-2, with TRBD1 matching over 11 bases. Per the germline V gene, CDR1 is SGHRS and CDR2 is YFSETQ. The junction had 3 bases not matched to a gene; V was cut back by 0 bases and J by 8 bases. The CDR3 totals 14 residues. In DNA form, the CDR3 reads TGCGCCAGCAGCTTGGGGACAGGGGGCTACGGCTACACCTTC. Translated: CASSLGTGGYGYTF.

The V and J genes are TRBV28 and TRBJ1-1; 8 positions match TRBD1. The J segment lost 4 bases and the V segment lost 2 bases, leaving 6 bases of the junction unmatched. The CDR3 consists of 15 residues. Per germline, CDR1 MDHEN and CDR2 SYDVKM. The CDR3 bases are TGTGCCAGCAGTTTAACCCTAGGACAGGGCACTGAAGCTTTCTTT. Its protein product is CASSLTLGQGTEAFF.

The V and J genes are TRBV29-1 and TRBJ1-1, with a possible D match to TRBD1 (6 bases). V lost 4 bases and J 4 bases, leaving 13 bases between the germline ends. The CDR3 length is 13 residues. CDR1 and CDR2 from the germline V gene are SQVTM and ANQGSEA. This CDR3 is CSVGRGASTEAFF. DNA of the CDR3: TGCAGCGTTGGCCGGGGGGCCTCCACTGAAGCTTTCTTT.

This clone was counted a few times. V and J are TRBV29-1 and TRBJ2-7; 8 nucleotides line up with TRBD2. CDR3 length: 14 amino acids. CDR1 and CDR2 (germline): SQVTM, ANQGSEA. V lost 5 bases to trimming and J lost 5 bases; unmatched junction nucleotides: 11. The CDR3 spells CSVWLPGGQNEQYF. The CDR3 bases are TGCAGCGTTTGGTTACCGGGAGGGCAGAACGAGCAGTACTTC.